One TCR beta chain is described in this entry. CDR1 is LGHNA and CDR2 is YSLEER in the germline V gene. CDR3 length equals 15 residues. With V trimmed by 4 bases and J by 2 bases, 8 bases remained unmatched. Original analysis: Amplification of reference gene primers provided the estimated nucleated cell counts. Sequencing was performed with immunoSEQ multiplex PCR; in TCRdb, only in-frame clones are kept and a portion is missing. D and trimming come from the DNA, and the V and J calls and clone size come from that table. In the table there are roughly 15,000 clones, about 92% of which are singletons. This sample stems from a study of blood T cell repertoires in COVID-19. As for the study in general: The United States, Italy and Spain were the sources of the acute and convalescent COVID-19 samples. T cells, B-cell-depleted T cells, or PBMCs supplied cDNA or gDNA.

Material for sequencing was peripheral blood. The chain uses TRBV4-3 and TRBJ2-7; 7 nucleotides agree with TRBD1. The clonotype was recovered from a human donor with active COVID-19. The donor label of this sample is uncertain. The CDR3 region is CASSRGTVRAYEQYF. The CDR3 DNA reads TGCGCCAGCAGCCGAGGGACAGTGAGAGCCTACGAGCAGTACTTC.